One sample yielded the 21 T cell receptor beta chains listed below, sequenced in a study of beta chain features in type 1 diabetes. Study-wide results and caveats: TCRB CDR3s were moderately but significantly shorter in Type 1 diabetes patients in all four CD4+ subsets.

Sequenced material consisted of expressed TCRB transcripts (all of the isolated RNA was reverse transcribed). Sequencing was performed with immunoSEQ multiplex PCR; in TCRdb, only in-frame clones are kept and a portion is missing. Here the sample spans over 200,000 clones, 11% being singletons. The antigens of these receptors remain unknown. What was sequenced was naive CD4+ T cells from blood. These TCRs come from a man younger than 45 with type 1 diabetes.

This clone was detected only a few times. V and J are TRBV4-1 and TRBJ2-5, with TRBD2 as a possible D gene (5 bases). The germline V gene encodes CDR1 MGHRA and CDR2 YSYEKL. V lost 1 base to trimming and J lost 4 bases, with 10 bases between them. The CDR3 extends over 14 amino acids. CDR3: CASSQVSAGETQYF. The CDR3 bases are TGCGCCAGCAGCCAAGTTTCGGCGGGAGAGACCCAGTACTTC.

Notes on this clone: Other DNA sequences in the sample encode the same CDR3. The gene calls are TRBV7-3 and TRBJ1-2, with D possibly being TRBD1 (5 bases). V was trimmed by 1 base and J by 2 bases, leaving 11 bases between them. CDR1 is SGHTA, CDR2 FQGTGA, per germline. The CDR3 runs 15 residues. The CDR3, as DNA: TGTGCCAGCAGCTTAAGGGGAGGGGACAACTATGGCTACACCTTC. It specifies CASSLRGGDNYGYTF.

This clone has only a few counts. The gene calls are TRBV5-1 and TRBJ2-7, with 9 bases matching TRBD1. Germline CDR1 SGHRS, CDR2 YFSETQ. V lost 2 bases and J lost 3; bases outside the gene matches: 6. The CDR3 is 15 amino acids. CDR3 sequence: CASSFTGGNGYEQYF. The CDR3 DNA sequence: TGCGCCAGCAGCTTCACAGGGGGCAATGGCTACGAGCAGTACTTC.

This clone was found a few times. The chain has TRBV19 and TRBJ1-5; D is uncertain. The ends were cut back, 3 bases at V and 2 bases at J, with 11 bases in the middle. CDR1 is LNHDA and CDR2 is SQIVND in the germline V gene (reference sequence). The CDR3 is made up of 15 amino acids. CDR3 residues: CASSMPGSGNQPQHF. In nucleotides, the CDR3 is TGTGCCAGTAGTATGCCCGGGTCAGGCAATCAGCCCCAGCATTTT. Combining the CDR3 with reference TRBV19 and TRBJ1-5 gives the whole variable domain DGGITQSPKYLFRKEGQNVTLSCEQNLNHDAMYWYRQDPGQGLRLIYYSQIVNDFQKGDIAEGYSVSREKKESFPLTVTSAQKNPTAFYLCASSMPGSGNQPQHFGDGTRLSIL.

Only a few counts were recorded for this clone. The chain couples TRBV4-3 to TRBJ2-1; TRBD1 matches 11 bases. There are 15 residues in the CDR3. Trimming at V came to 3 bases and at J to 3 bases, leaving 1 base not matched to a gene. CDR1 is LGHNA and CDR2 is YSLEER in the germline V gene. CDR3 coding DNA: TGCGCCAGCAGCCAGGGACAGGGGGTCTACAATGAGCAGTTCTTC. This encodes CASSQGQGVYNEQFF.

This clone occurred a few times. V gene TRBV4-3 combines with J gene TRBJ2-1, with 10 bases that match TRBD2. V shed 0 bases, J shed 2 bases, and the junction held 4 bases outside the gene matches. Germline-derived CDR1 and CDR2 are LGHNA and YSLEER. This CDR3 comprises 17 residues. The DNA for the CDR3 is TGCGCCAGCAGCCAAGATCTTAGCGGGGGGCCCTACAATGAGCAGTTCTTC. Protein product: CASSQDLSGGPYNEQFF.

The rearrangement joins TRBV4-2 to TRBJ1-2; the match to TRBD1 covers 7 bases. Germline-derived CDR1 and CDR2 are LGHNA and YNFKEQ. V shed 4 bases, J shed 8 bases, and the junction held 10 bases outside the gene matches. The CDR3 extends over 14 amino acids. DNA of the CDR3: TGTGCCAGCAGCCCAGGGGGGCAGGGGGGAGGCTACACCTTC. Translated: CASSPGGQGGGYTF.

This clone was recorded a few times. This chain connects TRBV9 to TRBJ2-1, with D unresolved. Germline V gene data show CDR1 as SGDLS and CDR2 as YYNGEE. Trimming left V 0 bases short and J 9 bases short, with 7 bases between. This CDR3 has 12 amino acids. In DNA form, the CDR3 reads TGTGCCAGCAGCGTAGTGGCGGCTGAGCAGTTCTTC. Protein product: CASSVVAAEQFF.

This clone was seen only a few times. The V call is TRBV6-6, the J call TRBJ2-7, with 11 bases matching TRBD2. Germline V gene lookup returns CDR1 MNHNY and CDR2 SVGAGI (reference sequence). V lost 2 bases to trimming and J lost 4 bases; unmatched junction nucleotides: 7. This CDR3 contains 16 residues. The CDR3 loop is CASSYRLAGGLYEQYF. The CDR3 region has the DNA TGTGCCAGCAGTTACCGATTAGCGGGGGGGCTGTACGAGCAGTACTTC.

Of note for this clone: Other DNA sequences in this sample translate to the same CDR3. This chain connects TRBV20-1 to TRBJ1-2; D may be TRBD1 (6 bases). The germline V gene encodes CDR1 DFQATT and CDR2 SNEGSKA (reference sequence). V lost 3 bases and J 8 bases, leaving 7 bases between the germline ends. The CDR3 runs 10 residues. The CDR3, as DNA: TGCAGTGCTAGCAGGGGCGGCTACACCTTC. This gives the protein CSASRGGYTF.

This clone has more than one count but fewer than ten. The chain employs TRBV7-2 and TRBJ2-7; 8 nucleotides line up with TRBD1. Germline lookup yields CDR1 SGHTA and CDR2 FQGNSA. The CDR3 consists of 15 residues. V was clipped by 5 bases and J by 3 bases; unmatched bases: 9. DNA for the CDR3: TGTGCCAGCAGCCTCCGGACAGGGTTCGACTACGAGCAGTACTTC. Translation gives CASSLRTGFDYEQYF.

This clone showed up just a few times. The chain carries TRBV2 and TRBJ2-7, with 9 bases that match TRBD1. CDR3 length equals 15 residues. Germline V gene lookup returns CDR1 SNHLY and CDR2 FYNNEI. The V segment lost 5 bases and the J segment 2 bases; nucleotides outside the gene matches: 7. Here the CDR3 reads CASSPGQGSPYEQYF. CDR3 sequence (DNA): TGTGCCAGCAGTCCAGGACAGGGGTCCCCCTACGAGCAGTACTTC.

This clone was picked up a small number of times. V gene TRBV11-1 combines with J gene TRBJ2-7; 9 positions match TRBD2. The J segment lost 0 bases and the V segment lost 3 bases, leaving 0 bases of the junction unmatched. The germline CDR1 and CDR2 sequences are SGHAT and FQDESV (reference sequence). The CDR3 extends over 14 amino acids. The CDR3 reads CASSLTSGSYEQYF. CDR3 coding DNA: TGTGCCAGCAGCTTGACTAGCGGCTCCTACGAGCAGTACTTC.

The chain carries TRBV6-5 and TRBJ1-2; TRBD1 aligns across 9 bases. The length of the CDR3 is 14 residues. Trimming took 1 base from V and 6 from J; bases not matched to a gene: 3. Germline CDR1 and CDR2: MNHEY and SVGAGI. The CDR3 loop reads CASSYWGTGNGYTF. CDR3 coding DNA: TGTGCCAGCAGTTACTGGGGGACAGGGAATGGCTACACCTTC.

This clone was counted a few times. The rearrangement links TRBV2 to TRBJ2-7, with 9 positions matching TRBD2. This CDR3 has 15 amino acids. Looked up from germline, CDR1 is SNHLY and CDR2 is FYNNEI. The junction had 5 bases not matched to a gene; V was cut back by 4 bases and J by 1 base. CDR3 DNA sequence: TGTGCCAGCAGTGGGGTAGCGGGGGCTTCCTACGAGCAGTACTTC. It specifies CASSGVAGASYEQYF.

This clone was picked up a small number of times. The genes are TRBV9 and TRBJ1-4, with D unresolved. The germline V and J ends were trimmed by 3 bases and 5 bases, with 8 bases remaining between them. Looked up from germline, CDR1 is SGDLS and CDR2 is YYNGEE. The length of the CDR3 is 13 residues. The CDR3 DNA is TGTGCCAGCAGCGGGGCGGGGAATGAAAAACTGTTTTTT. This gives the protein CASSGAGNEKLFF. The full variable domain, in which reference TRBV9 and TRBJ1-4 provide the parts outside the CDR3, is DSGVTQTPKHLITATGQRVTLRCSPRSGDLSVYWYQQSLDQGLQFLIQYYNGEERAKGNILERFSAQQFPDLHSELNLSSLELGDSALYFCASSGAGNEKLFFGSGTQLSVL.

This clone was observed a handful of times. This sequence joins TRBV29-1 and TRBJ2-2; possibly TRBD1 for D (6 bases). The CDR3 has 13 residues. Trimming removed 6 bases at V and 8 bases at J, with 16 bases between. Germline CDR1 is SQVTM and CDR2 is ANQGSEA. CDR3 amino acids: CSVGHRAGGELFF. Written as DNA, the CDR3 is TGCAGCGTCGGCCACAGGGCCGGAGGGGAGCTGTTTTTT.

This clone has just a few counts. One end of the junction does not line up with germline, which may come from a read error. The rearrangement links TRBV5-5 to TRBJ2-6; D is uncertain. The CDR3 extends over 14 amino acids. Germline loops: CDR1 SGHKS, CDR2 YYEKEE (reference sequence). CDR3 sequence reads: CASSLGNGANVLTF. The CDR3 DNA is TGTGCCAGCAGTTTGGGTAATGGGGCCAACGTCCTGACTTTC.

V is TRBV7-9 and J is TRBJ2-2; TRBD2 aligns across 11 bases. Looked up from germline, CDR1 is SEHNR and CDR2 is FQNEAQ (reference sequence). This CDR3 has 17 residues. V lost 2 bases, J lost 5 bases, and 7 bases stayed unmatched. This CDR3 reads CASSLRLAGPGTGELFF. The CDR3 bases are TGTGCCAGCAGCTTAAGACTAGCGGGGCCGGGGACCGGGGAGCTGTTTTTT. Filled out from reference TRBV7-9 and TRBJ2-2, the complete variable domain reads DTGVSQNPRHKITKRGQNVTFRCDPISEHNRLYWYRQTLGQGPEFLTYFQNEAQLEKSRLLSDRFSAERPKGSFSTLEIQRTEQGDSAMYLCASSLRLAGPGTGELFFGEGSRLTVL.

This clone has just a few counts. The V and J genes are TRBV6-6 and TRBJ2-7, with a tentative D call TRBD2 (5 bases). Germline CDR1 and CDR2: MNHNY and SVGAGI (reference sequence). The V end was cut by 2 bases, the J end by 4 bases, with 9 bases between. This CDR3 spans 13 amino acids. The CDR3 nucleotides read TGTGCCAGCAGTTACGAGGGAGAATACGAGCAGTACTTC. Its protein is CASSYEGEYEQYF.

This chain connects TRBV29-1 to TRBJ1-3; TRBD1 matches 12 bases. This CDR3 contains 13 residues. The V gene's germline CDR1 is SQVTM and CDR2 ANQGSEA. After removal of 4 bases from V and 7 bases from J, the junction contained 2 bases not matched to a gene. DNA of the CDR3: TGCAGCGTTGGGGACAGGGGGCTGAACACCATATATTTT. It codes for CSVGDRGLNTIYF.